This T cell receptor beta chain was found in a study of T cell repertoires in cytomegalovirus infection. The overall study: Well-studied HLA-B-restricted epitopes and recently identified HLA-C-restricted epitopes of CMV were both used in the study. TCR beta signatures that were public indicated CMV infection and matching HLA type. Study-wide results and limits: The response measured ex vivo was dominated by TCR beta clonotypes (HLA-C-restricted and CMV-specific). The cumulative frequency of public TCR beta families distinguished individuals who carried CMV together with the relevant HLA.

TCRdb itself ran the reads through MiXCR, one entry per CDR3 protein. The table has a few hundred thousand distinct CDR3 sequences, roughly 34% seen once; the top ten hold roughly 14%. This clonotype was picked up a small number of times. Antigen specificity is unknown. V shed 4 bases and J 6 bases; nucleotides not matched to a gene: 17. The CDR3 runs to 20 residues. Germline V gene sequence: CDR1 SGHRS, CDR2 YFSETQ. V is TRBV5-1 and J is TRBJ2-1; the match to TRBD2 covers 15 bases. The TCR was taken from a human donor in good health (CMV status not recorded). Some clones in this sample may be carry-over from other donors' samples. Sequenced here: cultured PBMCs, sampled from culture after CMV antigen stimulation. In DNA form, the CDR3 reads TGCGCCAGCAGCCCCGGACTAGCGGGAGGGTCAGGCTTCGGATCCAATGAGCAGTTCTTC. It encodes CASSPGLAGGSGFGSNEQFF.